This record covers a single TCR beta chain. The data were obtained in a study of T cell changes during pregnancy in multiple sclerosis. The protocol was immunoSEQ multiplex PCR, while the TCRdb copy is restricted to in-frame clones and leaves out a portion. The sample includes some 31,000 clones, around 90% seen only once; the top ten take roughly 0.42%. Trimming left V 8 bases short and J 6 bases short, with 13 bases between. This CDR3 comprises 13 residues. Germline V lookup: CDR1 MNHEY, CDR2 SVGAGI. The clonotype was recovered from a female donor in good health, enrolled as a control in a pregnancy study. Sequenced material: CD4+ T cells from peripheral blood mononuclear cells, taken in the second trimester of pregnancy. The chain carries TRBV6-5 and TRBJ1-4, with D perhaps matching TRBD1 (5 bases). In DNA, the CDR3 is TGTGCCAGCGGTTTGTGGGGGGATGAAAAACTGTTTTTT. Its protein is CASGLWGDEKLFF.